This T cell receptor beta chain was documented in a study of T cell responses to AZD1222 COVID-19 vaccine. Overall study findings and caveats: Only a handful of individuals given AZD1222 were seropositive at baseline.

Worth noting for this clone: Its antigen is not known.

The table came from immunoSEQ multiplex PCR; TCRdb's copy has only in-frame clones and leaves some out. The sample includes about 140,000 clones, approximately 93% of them seen just once. V lost 3 bases and J 4 bases, leaving 13 bases between the germline ends. This CDR3 region has 14 residues. Germline CDR1 reads SGHRS; CDR2 reads YFSETQ. The source is an adult who had recovered from COVID-19. The J gene is TRBJ1-2, the V gene TRBV5-1; D is undetermined. The sequences come from peripheral blood, collected after recovery from COVID-19. The CDR3 DNA reads as TGCGCCAGCAGCTATTTCGCAGCAAGCTATGGCTACACCTTC. It specifies CASSYFAASYGYTF.